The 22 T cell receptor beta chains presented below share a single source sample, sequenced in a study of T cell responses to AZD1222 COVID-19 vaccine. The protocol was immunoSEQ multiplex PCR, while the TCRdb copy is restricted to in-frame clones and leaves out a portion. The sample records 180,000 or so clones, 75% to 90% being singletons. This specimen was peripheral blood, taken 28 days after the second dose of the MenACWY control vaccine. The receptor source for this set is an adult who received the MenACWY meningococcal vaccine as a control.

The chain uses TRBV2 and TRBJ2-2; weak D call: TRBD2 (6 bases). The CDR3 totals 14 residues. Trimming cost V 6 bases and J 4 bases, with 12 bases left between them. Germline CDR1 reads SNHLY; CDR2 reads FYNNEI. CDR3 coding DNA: TGTGCCAGCAGGGAGGGCTGGGGCACCGGGGAGCTGTTTTTT. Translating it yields CASREGWGTGELFF.

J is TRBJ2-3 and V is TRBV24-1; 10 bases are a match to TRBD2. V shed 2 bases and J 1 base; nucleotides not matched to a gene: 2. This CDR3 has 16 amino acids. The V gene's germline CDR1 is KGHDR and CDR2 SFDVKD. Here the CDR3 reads CATSDYTSGGTDTQYF. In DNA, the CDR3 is TGTGCCACCAGTGATTATACTAGCGGGGGCACAGATACGCAGTATTTT.

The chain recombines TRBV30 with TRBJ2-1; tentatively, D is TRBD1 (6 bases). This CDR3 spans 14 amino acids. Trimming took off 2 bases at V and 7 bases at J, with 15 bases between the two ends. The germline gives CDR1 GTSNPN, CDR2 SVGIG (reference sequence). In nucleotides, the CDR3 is TGTGCCTGGAGTTTGCAGGGGCTGAAAAATGAGCAGTTCTTC. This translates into CAWSLQGLKNEQFF.

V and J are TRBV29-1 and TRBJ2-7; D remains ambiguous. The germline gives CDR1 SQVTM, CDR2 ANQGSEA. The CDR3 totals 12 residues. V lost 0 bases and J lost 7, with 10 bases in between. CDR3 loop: CSVEDRAGEQYF. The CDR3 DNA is TGCAGCGTTGAAGATAGGGCCGGGGAGCAGTACTTC.

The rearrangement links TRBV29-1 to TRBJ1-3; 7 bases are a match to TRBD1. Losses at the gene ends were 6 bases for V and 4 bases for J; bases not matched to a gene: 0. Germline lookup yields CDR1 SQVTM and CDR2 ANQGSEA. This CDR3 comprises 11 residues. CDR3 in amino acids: CSVGQGNTIYF. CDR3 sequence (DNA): TGCAGCGTGGGACAGGGAAACACCATATATTTT.

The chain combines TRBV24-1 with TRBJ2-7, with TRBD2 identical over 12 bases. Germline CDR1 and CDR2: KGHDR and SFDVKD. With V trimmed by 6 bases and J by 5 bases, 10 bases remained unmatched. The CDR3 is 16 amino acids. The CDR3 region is CATSSAGLAGFNEQYF. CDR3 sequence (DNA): TGTGCCACCAGTTCCGCCGGACTAGCGGGATTCAACGAGCAGTACTTC.

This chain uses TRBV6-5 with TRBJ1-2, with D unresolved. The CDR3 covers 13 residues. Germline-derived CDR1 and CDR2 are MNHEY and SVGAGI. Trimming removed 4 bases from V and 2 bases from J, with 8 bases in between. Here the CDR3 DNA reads TGTGCCAGCAGTTTGGATGGCAACTATGGCTACACCTTC. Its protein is CASSLDGNYGYTF.

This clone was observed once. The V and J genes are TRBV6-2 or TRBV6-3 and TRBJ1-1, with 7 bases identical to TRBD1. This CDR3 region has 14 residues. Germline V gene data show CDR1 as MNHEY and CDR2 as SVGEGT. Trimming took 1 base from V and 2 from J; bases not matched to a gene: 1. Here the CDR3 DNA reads TGTGCCAGCAGTTACTGGGACAGCAACACTGAAGCTTTCTTT. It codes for CASSYWDSNTEAFF.

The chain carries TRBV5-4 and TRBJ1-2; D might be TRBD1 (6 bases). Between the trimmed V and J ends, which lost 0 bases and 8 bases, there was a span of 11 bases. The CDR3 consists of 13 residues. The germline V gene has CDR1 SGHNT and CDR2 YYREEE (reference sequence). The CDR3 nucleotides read TGTGCCAGCAGCTTGGACAGGGTGCGGGGCTACACCTTC. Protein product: CASSLDRVRGYTF.

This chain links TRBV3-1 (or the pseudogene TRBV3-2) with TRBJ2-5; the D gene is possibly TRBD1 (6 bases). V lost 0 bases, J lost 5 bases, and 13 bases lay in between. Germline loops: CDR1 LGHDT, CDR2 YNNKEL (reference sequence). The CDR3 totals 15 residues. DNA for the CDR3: TGTGCCAGCAGCCAAGATGGAGCGCAGGGGGAGACCCAGTACTTC. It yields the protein CASSQDGAQGETQYF.

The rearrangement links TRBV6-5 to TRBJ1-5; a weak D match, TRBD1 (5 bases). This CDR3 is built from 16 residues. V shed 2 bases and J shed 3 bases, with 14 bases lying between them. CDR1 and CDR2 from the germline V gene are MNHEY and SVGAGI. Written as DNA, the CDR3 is TGTGCCAGCAGTTACCCGTTGGAGGGGACCAATCAGCCCCAGCATTTT. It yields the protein CASSYPLEGTNQPQHF.

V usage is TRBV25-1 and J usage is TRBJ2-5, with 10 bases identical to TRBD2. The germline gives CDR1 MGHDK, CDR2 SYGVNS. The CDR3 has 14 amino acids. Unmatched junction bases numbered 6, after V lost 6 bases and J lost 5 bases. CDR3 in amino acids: CASRGTSAWETQYF. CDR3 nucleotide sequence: TGTGCCAGCAGGGGGACTAGCGCCTGGGAGACCCAGTACTTC. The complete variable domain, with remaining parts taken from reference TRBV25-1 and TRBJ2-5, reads EADIYQTPRYLVIGTGKKITLECSQTMGHDKMYWYQQDPGMELHLIHYSYGVNSTEKGDLSSESTVSRIRTEHFPLTLESARPSHTSQYLCASRGTSAWETQYFGPGTRLLVL.

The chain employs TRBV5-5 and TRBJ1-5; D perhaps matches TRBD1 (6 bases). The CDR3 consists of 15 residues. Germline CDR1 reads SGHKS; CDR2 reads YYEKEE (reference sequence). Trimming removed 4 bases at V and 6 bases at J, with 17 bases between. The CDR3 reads CASSPITGSAQPQHF. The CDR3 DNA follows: TGTGCCAGCAGCCCAATCACAGGGTCGGCTCAGCCCCAGCATTTT.

CDR3 protein: CASSPRQAGLYEQYF. The CDR3 nucleotides read TGTGCCAGCAGCCCCCGCCAAGCGGGGCTTTACGAGCAGTACTTC. The chain links TRBV7-2 to TRBJ2-7; 7 nucleotides align to TRBD2. The V and J ends lost 5 bases and 4 bases, in that order; junction bases with no gene match: 11. There are 15 residues in the CDR3. Germline V gives CDR1 SGHTA, CDR2 FQGNSA.

CDR3 sequence: CASSTSDRWVDEQFF. In DNA, the CDR3 is TGTGCCAGTAGTACGTCGGACAGGTGGGTTGATGAGCAGTTCTTC. The chain combines TRBV19 with TRBJ2-1; 7 bases map to TRBD1. Germline lookup yields CDR1 LNHDA and CDR2 SQIVND (reference sequence). This CDR3 comprises 15 residues. V lost 4 bases, J lost 8 bases, and 11 bases stayed unmatched.

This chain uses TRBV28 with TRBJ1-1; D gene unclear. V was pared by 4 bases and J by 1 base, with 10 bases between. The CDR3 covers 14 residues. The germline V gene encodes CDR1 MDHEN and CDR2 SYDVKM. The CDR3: CASSSNPANTEAFF. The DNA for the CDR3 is TGTGCCAGCAGTTCAAATCCAGCGAACACTGAAGCTTTCTTT.

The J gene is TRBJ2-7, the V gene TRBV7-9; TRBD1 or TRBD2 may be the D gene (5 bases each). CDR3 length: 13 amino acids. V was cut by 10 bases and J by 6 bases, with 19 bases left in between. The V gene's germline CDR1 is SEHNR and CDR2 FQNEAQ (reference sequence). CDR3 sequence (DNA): TGTGCCACTACCCCGGGGAAGGGGAGCGAGCAGTACTTC. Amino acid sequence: CATTPGKGSEQYF.

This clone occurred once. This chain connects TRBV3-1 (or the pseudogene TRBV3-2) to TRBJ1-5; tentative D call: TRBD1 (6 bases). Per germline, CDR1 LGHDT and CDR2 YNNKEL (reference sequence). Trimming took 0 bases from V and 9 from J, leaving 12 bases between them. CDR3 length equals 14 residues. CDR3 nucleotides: TGTGCCAGCAGCCAAGACGGGGGGCTAAGGCCCCAGCATTTT. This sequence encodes CASSQDGGLRPQHF.

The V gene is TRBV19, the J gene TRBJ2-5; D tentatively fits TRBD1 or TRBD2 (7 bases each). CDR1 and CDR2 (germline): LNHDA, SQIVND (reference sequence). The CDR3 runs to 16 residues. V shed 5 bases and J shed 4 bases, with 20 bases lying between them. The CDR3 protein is CASSLPHTGEGETQYF. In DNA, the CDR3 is TGTGCCAGTAGTCTTCCCCATACAGGGGAGGGAGAGACCCAGTACTTC.

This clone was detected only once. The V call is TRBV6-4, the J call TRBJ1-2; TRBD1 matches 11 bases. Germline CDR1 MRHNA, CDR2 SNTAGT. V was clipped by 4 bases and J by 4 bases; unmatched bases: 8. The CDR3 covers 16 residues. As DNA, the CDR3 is TGTGCCAGCAGTGTCCAGGCAGGACAGGGGGCCTATGGCTACACCTTC. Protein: CASSVQAGQGAYGYTF.

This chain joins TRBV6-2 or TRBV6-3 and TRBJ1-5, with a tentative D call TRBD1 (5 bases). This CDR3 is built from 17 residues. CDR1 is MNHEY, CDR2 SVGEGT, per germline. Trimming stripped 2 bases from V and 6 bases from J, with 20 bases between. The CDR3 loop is CASSYPRGRVEFQPQHF. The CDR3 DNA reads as TGTGCCAGCAGTTACCCCCGGGGGAGGGTAGAATTTCAGCCCCAGCATTTT.

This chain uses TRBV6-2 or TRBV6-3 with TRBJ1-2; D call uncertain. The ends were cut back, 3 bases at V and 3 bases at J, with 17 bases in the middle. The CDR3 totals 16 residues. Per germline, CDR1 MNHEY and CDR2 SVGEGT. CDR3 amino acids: CASSYRVVQRDYGYTF. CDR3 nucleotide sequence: TGTGCCAGCAGTTATCGAGTGGTTCAAAGAGACTATGGCTACACCTTC.